This T cell receptor beta chain was documented in a study of monozygotic twins with inflammatory bowel disease. Study results and caveats: Against healthy co-twins, IBD patients had lower TCRbeta diversity (measured by inverse Simpson). Compared with healthy twins, IBD patients shared fewer clonotypes with others, especially with disease activity.

TCR libraries each used about 3.5 ug of total RNA. TCRdb re-analyzed the 5' RACE reads; it lists each CDR3 protein once, without DNA. This sample lists some 170,000 distinct CDR3 sequences; its ten largest clones have approximately 3%. The CDR3 spans 14 residues. Germline loops: CDR1 DFQATT, CDR2 SNEGSKA (reference sequence). Concerning this clonotype: Its specificity is unknown.

The rearrangement joins TRBV20-1 to TRBJ1-4; the D call of TRBD1 rests on TCRdb alone, since no DNA is present to check it. Material for sequencing was blood. This TCR was recovered from a human donor with ulcerative colitis or Crohn's disease, or a healthy co-twin of an affected twin (not recorded which). CDR3 in amino acids: CSARSGTGVEKLFF.